The 26 T cell receptor beta chains below were found in one sample sequenced in a study of T cell responses to AZD1222 COVID-19 vaccine. TCRdb's copy holds only in-frame clones and misses some; the assay was immunoSEQ multiplex PCR. The table shows 90,000 to 140,000 clones, with nearly 90% occurring only once. Specimen: peripheral blood, collected 28 days after the second AZD1222 dose. Receptors originate from an adult who received the AZD1222 COVID-19 vaccine.

The V and J genes are TRBV2 and TRBJ2-1, with TRBD2 matching over 13 bases. V lost 4 bases, J lost 15 bases, and 6 bases stayed unmatched. CDR3 length equals 13 residues. Germline V lookup: CDR1 SNHLY, CDR2 FYNNEI. The CDR3 coding sequence is TGTGCCAGCAGTGGTACTAGCGGGAGGGCCAGGTTCTTC. It codes for CASSGTSGRARFF.

J is TRBJ1-2 and V is TRBV19, with a weak D call TRBD1 (5 bases). V was trimmed by 4 bases and J by 4 bases, leaving 10 bases between them. The V gene's germline CDR1 is LNHDA and CDR2 SQIVND (reference sequence). This CDR3 comprises 13 residues. CDR3 in DNA: TGTGCCAGTAGTAGAACAGGCGGCTATGGCTACACCTTC. Translated: CASSRTGGYGYTF.

V and J are TRBV30 and TRBJ2-2; maybe TRBD2 (6 bases). Between the trimmed V and J ends, which lost 5 bases and 4 bases, there was a span of 20 bases. The germline V gene encodes CDR1 GTSNPN and CDR2 SVGIG (reference sequence). The CDR3 is made up of 16 amino acids. This chain's CDR3 is CAWSHGWLRGTGELFF. The CDR3, as DNA: TGTGCCTGGTCTCACGGTTGGCTGCGGGGCACCGGGGAGCTGTTTTTT.

The chain uses TRBV11-3 and TRBJ2-2, with D possibly matching TRBD1 (5 bases). The CDR3 sequence is 14 residues long. Trimming stripped 5 bases from V and 5 bases from J, with 12 bases between. The germline V gene has CDR1 SGHNT and CDR2 YENEEA. The CDR3 nucleotides are TGTGCCAGCAGCCCAACTACAGGAACCGGGGAGCTGTTTTTT. Translation gives CASSPTTGTGELFF.

The gene calls are TRBV25-1 and TRBJ1-5, with D perhaps TRBD1 (6 bases). Germline CDR1 is MGHDK and CDR2 is SYGVNS. V lost 9 bases to trimming and J lost 1 base, with 13 bases between them. CDR3 length: 14 amino acids. The CDR3: CASSLDRSNQPQHF. Here the CDR3 DNA reads TGTGCCAGTTCCTTGGACAGAAGCAATCAGCCCCAGCATTTT.

The V call is TRBV2, the J call TRBJ1-6; D call uncertain. The CDR3 contains 15 residues. Looked up from germline, CDR1 is SNHLY and CDR2 is FYNNEI. V was pared by 6 bases and J by 9 bases, with 18 bases between. The CDR3 DNA reads TGTGCCAGCAGCGACGACACCGGTGGTAGTTCACCCCTCCACTTT. Its protein is CASSDDTGGSSPLHF.

The rearrangement uses TRBV7-2 and TRBJ2-3; the match to TRBD2 covers 8 bases. V was pared by 2 bases and J by 1 base, with 2 bases of the junction left unmatched. The CDR3 runs 15 residues. Germline CDR1 is SGHTA and CDR2 is FQGNSA. The CDR3 reads CASSLNSGGTDTQYF. The CDR3, as DNA: TGTGCCAGCAGCTTAAATAGCGGGGGCACAGATACGCAGTATTTT. The whole variable domain, remainder taken from reference TRBV7-2 and TRBJ2-3, is GAGVSQSPSNKVTEKGKDVELRCDPISGHTALYWYRQSLGQGLEFLIYFQGNSAPDKSGLPSDRFSAERTGGSVSTLTIQRTQQEDSAVYLCASSLNSGGTDTQYFGPGTRLTVL.

This sequence joins TRBV14 and TRBJ2-4, with no clear D. V lost 4 bases and J lost 8, with 15 bases in between. The CDR3 totals 14 residues. The V gene's germline CDR1 is SGHDN and CDR2 FVKESK. In DNA, the CDR3 is TGTGCCAGCAGCCCTGACTCCGCCAGTCACATTCAGTACTTC. It is translated as CASSPDSASHIQYF.

The chain employs TRBV5-4 and TRBJ1-1; no reliable D call. The germline gives CDR1 SGHNT, CDR2 YYREEE (reference sequence). V lost 4 bases and J lost 5, with 18 bases in between. This CDR3 region has 15 residues. The CDR3 here is CASSLFGPGGTEAFF. The CDR3 DNA reads TGTGCCAGCAGCCTTTTTGGTCCGGGAGGGACTGAAGCTTTCTTT.

V is TRBV28 and J is TRBJ1-4, with D unresolved. V was clipped by 4 bases and J by 7 bases, with 4 bases between them. The germline V gene encodes CDR1 MDHEN and CDR2 SYDVKM. The CDR3 spans 11 residues. Here the CDR3 DNA reads TGTGCCAGCAGTTGGACTGAAAAACTGTTTTTT. Translating gives CASSWTEKLFF. Full variable domain (outside the CDR3, taken from reference TRBV28 and TRBJ1-4): DVKVTQSSRYLVKRTGEKVFLECVQDMDHENMFWYRQDPGLGLRLIYFSYDVKMKEKGDIPEGYSVSREKKERFSLILESASTNQTSMYLCASSWTEKLFFGSGTQLSVL.

The CDR3 sequence: CASSSYGTSGSLRNTQYF. CDR3 DNA sequence: TGTGCCAGCAGCTCATACGGGACTAGCGGATCTTTAAGGAATACGCAGTATTTT. This sequence joins TRBV7-3 and TRBJ2-3, with 11 bases that match TRBD2. Germline lookup yields CDR1 SGHTA and CDR2 FQGTGA. CDR3 length: 18 amino acids. V trimming: 4 bases; J trimming: 7 bases; junction bases outside the gene matches: 16.

The chain combines TRBV5-1 with TRBJ1-4; D may be TRBD1 (5 bases). Trimming took off 3 bases at V and 7 bases at J, with 13 bases between the two ends. Looked up from germline, CDR1 is SGHRS and CDR2 is YFSETQ. CDR3 size: 14 residues. In DNA, the CDR3 is TGCGCCAGCAGCTCGGGCGGGGGTGGTGAAAAACTGTTTTTT. Translating it yields CASSSGGGGEKLFF.

This clone was observed a handful of times. V usage is TRBV9 and J usage is TRBJ2-1; TRBD2 aligns across 12 bases. Germline CDR1 is SGDLS and CDR2 is YYNGEE. Trimming took 4 bases from V and 8 from J; bases not matched to a gene: 10. There are 16 residues in the CDR3. The CDR3 region is CASSRRQGLAGDEQFF. As DNA, the CDR3 is TGTGCCAGCAGCAGGAGGCAGGGACTAGCGGGCGATGAGCAGTTCTTC.

This rearrangement joins TRBV19 to TRBJ1-1; 7 nucleotides match TRBD1. J gave up 4 bases and V 5 bases, and 10 bases lay outside the gene matches. CDR3 size: 15 residues. From germline, CDR1 is LNHDA and CDR2 SQIVND (reference sequence). CDR3 sequence: CASSPKRQGSTEAFF. CDR3 bases: TGTGCCAGTAGTCCGAAACGACAGGGTTCCACTGAAGCTTTCTTT.

The chain joins TRBV7-9 to TRBJ1-2; D might be TRBD1 (5 bases). The CDR3 extends over 16 amino acids. V lost 5 bases and J 2 bases, leaving 18 bases between the germline ends. The germline V gene has CDR1 SEHNR and CDR2 FQNEAQ (reference sequence). The CDR3 DNA follows: TGTGCCAGCAGCCCGAGGGCAGGGCCCAACAACTATGGCTACACCTTC. Protein product: CASSPRAGPNNYGYTF.

The V and J genes are TRBV6-5 and TRBJ2-1, with 11 bases that match TRBD2. Per germline, CDR1 MNHEY and CDR2 SVGAGI. The CDR3 spans 15 residues. Trimming cost V 6 bases and J 8 bases; bases outside gene matches: 9. The CDR3 sequence: CASRRLAGSSDEQFF. CDR3 DNA: TGTGCCAGCAGAAGACTAGCGGGGTCGTCCGATGAGCAGTTCTTC.

The chain employs TRBV6-1 and TRBJ1-3; 8 bases are shared with TRBD1. This CDR3 has 14 residues. CDR1 is MNHNS and CDR2 is SASEGT in the germline V gene. With 5 bases clipped from V and 8 bases from J, the junction kept 8 bases outside the gene matches. CDR3 in amino acids: CASSQGQEWDTIYF. Written as DNA, the CDR3 is TGTGCCAGCAGTCAGGGACAGGAGTGGGACACCATATATTTT.

The chain uses TRBV6-2 or TRBV6-3 and TRBJ2-7; 7 nucleotides line up with TRBD1. The CDR3 loop spans 12 amino acids. Unmatched junction bases numbered 2, after V lost 2 bases and J lost 7 bases. CDR1 and CDR2 from the germline V gene are MNHEY and SVGEGT. DNA for the CDR3: TGTGCCAGCAGTTACGTACAGGGGGAGCAGTACTTC. It translates to CASSYVQGEQYF.

A note on this clone: A junction boundary mismatches the germline segment, possibly from a read error. V and J are TRBV10-2 and TRBJ2-1; D ambiguous. CDR1 and CDR2 from the germline V gene are WSHSY and SAAADI. CDR3 length equals 11 residues. CDR3 sequence (DNA): TGCGCCAGCCGTGATGACTCTGAGCAGTTCTTC. It yields the protein CASRDDSEQFF.

The CDR3 region has the DNA TGTGCCAGCCGGACGGTAGATAATTCACCCCTCCACTTT. Its protein product is CASRTVDNSPLHF. The rearrangement links TRBV19 to TRBJ1-6; D unclear. V was clipped by 9 bases and J by 5 bases, with 11 bases between them. Germline CDR1 LNHDA, CDR2 SQIVND (reference sequence). The CDR3 runs 13 residues.

The V call is TRBV11-3, the J call TRBJ1-2; D unclear. Looked up from germline, CDR1 is SGHNT and CDR2 is YENEEA. CDR3 length equals 15 residues. V lost 1 base to trimming and J lost 0 bases, with 9 bases between them. The DNA of the CDR3 is TGTGCCAGCAGCTTAGTCCCCACCGCTAACTATGGCTACACCTTC. Translated: CASSLVPTANYGYTF. Supplemented by reference TRBV11-3 and TRBJ1-2, the full variable domain reads EAGVVQSPRYKIIEKKQPVAFWCNPISGHNTLYWYLQNLGQGPELLIRYENEEAVDDSQLPKDRFSAERLKGVDSTLKIQPAELGDSAVYLCASSLVPTANYGYTFGSGTRLTVV.

This clone was detected once. The J gene is TRBJ2-2, the V gene TRBV28; D remains unclear. CDR3 length: 16 amino acids. The V gene's germline CDR1 is MDHEN and CDR2 SYDVKM. V shed 10 bases and J shed 2 bases, with 20 bases lying between them. Written as DNA, the CDR3 is TGTGCCACCAAATTCGGATTCCGGACCAACACCGGGGAGCTGTTTTTT. It encodes CATKFGFRTNTGELFF.

The chain is built from TRBV7-2 and TRBJ2-7, with 7 bases matching TRBD2. This CDR3 region has 15 residues. With V trimmed by 2 bases and J by 0 bases, 4 bases remained unmatched. Germline V lookup: CDR1 SGHTA, CDR2 FQGNSA. The CDR3 DNA is TGTGCCAGCAGCTTAACTAGCGCCTTCTCCTACGAGCAGTACTTC. Translation gives CASSLTSAFSYEQYF.

This chain uses TRBV6-2 or TRBV6-3 with TRBJ2-1; 9 bases fit TRBD2. This CDR3 comprises 15 residues. The V gene's germline CDR1 is MNHEY and CDR2 SVGEGT. V was pared by 6 bases and J by 7 bases, with 10 bases of the junction left unmatched. CDR3 in amino acids: CASRPSGVRGNEQFF. Written as DNA, the CDR3 is TGTGCCAGCAGGCCTAGCGGGGTTAGGGGAAATGAGCAGTTCTTC.

This clone was counted between two and nine times. The chain joins TRBV7-9 to TRBJ2-3; TRBD2 agrees at 10 bases. This CDR3 is 18 amino acids long. J gave up 2 bases and V 5 bases, and 13 bases lay outside the gene matches. Germline CDR1 and CDR2: SEHNR and FQNEAQ (reference sequence). This CDR3 is CASSPPFRLAGPTDTQYF. The CDR3 region has the DNA TGTGCCAGCAGCCCACCCTTTCGACTAGCGGGCCCCACAGATACGCAGTATTTT.

The J gene is TRBJ1-1, the V gene TRBV18, with D uncertain. CDR1 is KGHSH and CDR2 is LQKENI in the germline V gene. The CDR3 is 13 residues long. V was pared by 6 bases and J by 4 bases, with 12 bases between. CDR3 residues: CASSQSGSTEAFF. CDR3 coding DNA: TGTGCCAGCTCCCAGTCGGGGAGCACTGAAGCTTTCTTT.